These 8 T cell receptor beta chains were sequenced from one sample in a study of T cells in women clearing cervical HPV infection (dated by TCRdb to the late 2010s). Libraries were constructed by the immunoSEQ multiplex PCR assay. TCRdb retrieved this table from immuneACCESS and kept in-frame rearrangements only. Not all clones are present; in checked studies, unresolved V genes account for under half, and no reason is known for the remainder. The table for this sample lists fewer than 40,000 clones. About 7.2% of the sample goes to the ten largest clones. The sequencing sample was made of blood buffy coat. The receptors shown here come from a woman between 18 and 70 years old with a cervical HPV16 infection that either progressed to CIN3+ or cleared (not recorded which).

About this clone itself: The read ends 3 residues before the CDR3 terminus; that terminus is restored from the germline J gene. The chain uses TRBV12-5 and TRBJ2-7; weak D call: TRBD1 (6 bases). Germline CDR1 LGHNT, CDR2 FRNRAP. V shed 0 bases and J shed 3 bases, with 15 bases lying between them. CDR3 length equals 16 residues. The part of the CDR3 DNA that was read is TGTGCTAGTGGTTTGGTACTACAGGGACCCAACTACGAG. Protein: CASGLVLQGPNYE. The full CDR3 is CASGLVLQGPNYEQYF. Combining the CDR3 with reference TRBV12-5 and TRBJ2-7 gives the whole variable domain DARVTQTPRHKVTEMGQEVTMRCQPILGHNTVFWYRQTMMQGLELLAYFRNRAPLDDSGMPKDRFSAEMPDATLATLKIQPSEPRDSAVYFCASGLVLQGPNYEQYFGPGTRLTVT.

In the case of this clone: From the germline J gene comes the end of the CDR3, since the read stops 3 residues before it. The chain combines TRBV5-1 with TRBJ1-2; TRBD1 aligns across 8 bases. This CDR3 is built from 14 residues. Germline values: CDR1 SGHRS, CDR2 YFSETQ. CDR3 DNA (partial): TGCGCCAGCAGCCTCTGGGACAGGATCGGGGGC. The encoded protein is CASSLWDRIGG. The whole CDR3 region reads CASSLWDRIGGYTF.

The CDR3 loop is CASSPGAGGYEQYF. CDR3 DNA, as far as it was read: TGTGCCAGCTCACCAGGCGCAGGGGGCTACGAG. The V gene is TRBV18, the J gene TRBJ2-7, with 7 nucleotides matching TRBD1. The missing CDR3 end, 3 residues past where the read stops, is filled in from the germline J gene. V trimming: 2 bases; J trimming: 3 bases; junction bases outside the gene matches: 4. Germline loops: CDR1 KGHSH, CDR2 LQKENI. This CDR3 region has 14 residues.

Points on this clone: The read terminates 3 residues ahead of where the CDR3 ends, so the germline J gene completes it. V gene TRBV18 combines with J gene TRBJ2-6; 9 bases match TRBD1. CDR1 and CDR2 (germline): KGHSH, LQKENI. The CDR3 has 18 residues. Unmatched junction bases numbered 6, after V lost 2 bases and J lost 1 base. The CDR3 bases that were read are TGTGCCAGCTCACCAAATAGACAGGGGGGTTCTGGGGCCAACGTC. It yields the protein CASSPNRQGGSGANV. The full CDR3 reads CASSPNRQGGSGANVLTF.

In the case of this clone: The observed sequence ends 3 residues before the CDR3 terminus, with the missing tail filled in from the germline J gene. V and J are TRBV5-5 and TRBJ1-5, with D uncertain. Trimming shortened V by 0 bases and J by 5 bases, and 6 bases separated the two germline ends. Germline lookup yields CDR1 SGHKS and CDR2 YYEKEE (reference sequence). The CDR3 runs to 13 residues. Partial CDR3 DNA: TGTGCCAGCAGCTTGGGAGGGTATCAGCCC. Amino acid sequence: CASSLGGYQP. The CDR3 as a whole reads CASSLGGYQPQHF.

On this clone itself: The read ends 3 residues before the CDR3 terminus; that terminus is restored from the germline J gene. V is TRBV5-1 and J is TRBJ2-1; possible D gene TRBD1, 5 bases. Deletions cut 0 bases from V and 5 bases from J, with 12 bases between. This CDR3 is 15 amino acids long. Germline V gives CDR1 SGHRS, CDR2 YFSETQ. Incomplete CDR3 DNA: TGCGCCAGCAGCTTGGTTCCAGGGATCGACAATGAG. Translation gives CASSLVPGIDNE. The CDR3 in full is CASSLVPGIDNEQFF.

Regarding this clone: Read coverage stops 3 residues before the CDR3 terminus; the germline J gene supplies the remainder. The chain links TRBV19 to TRBJ1-6; 7 positions match TRBD1. CDR3 length: 15 amino acids. Germline CDR1 is LNHDA and CDR2 is SQIVND (reference sequence). J gave up 9 bases and V 5 bases, and 10 bases lay outside the gene matches. The sequenced CDR3 bases are TGTGCCAGTAGTCGTCCACAGGGGCGTACTTCACCC. This encodes CASSRPQGRTSP. The full CDR3 protein is CASSRPQGRTSPLHF.

Notes on this clone: The CDR3 end is not reached by the read, which stops 3 residues before it; the germline J gene fills it in. The chain is built from TRBV7-2 and TRBJ1-3; 7 bases fit TRBD1. Germline values: CDR1 SGHTA, CDR2 FQGNSA. CDR3 size: 14 residues. V lost 6 bases to trimming and J lost 3 bases; unmatched junction nucleotides: 5. The sequenced part of the CDR3 DNA is TGTGCCAGCAGTATAACAGGGGTTGGAAACACC. Residues: CASSITGVGNT. In full, the CDR3 is CASSITGVGNTIYF.